Shown below are 18 T cell receptor beta chains from a single sample sequenced in a study of T cell responses to AZD1222 COVID-19 vaccine. Sequenced by immunoSEQ multiplex PCR; TCRdb stores in-frame clones only, minus some. The sample has fewer than 150,000 clones, 80% to 90% seen once. The sample was peripheral blood, taken 28 days after the second AZD1222 dose. The receptors shown here come from an adult who received the AZD1222 COVID-19 vaccine.

The gene calls are TRBV18 and TRBJ1-6, with D tentatively TRBD1 (5 bases). This CDR3 is built from 15 residues. CDR1 is KGHSH and CDR2 is LQKENI in the germline V gene. The V gene lost 3 bases and the J gene lost 8 bases, with 14 bases spanning the gap. Written as DNA, the CDR3 is TGTGCCAGCTCACCTGGGCAGGGAGGGTATTCACCCCTCCACTTT. The encoded protein is CASSPGQGGYSPLHF.

This chain uses TRBV9 with TRBJ1-2; 11 bases match TRBD1. There are 14 residues in the CDR3. V gave up 1 base and J gave up 7 bases; unmatched junction bases: 3. Germline CDR1 and CDR2: SGDLS and YYNGEE. DNA for the CDR3: TGTGCCAGCAGCGTAAGGACAGGGGGCAGTGGCTACACCTTC. Amino acids: CASSVRTGGSGYTF.

CDR3 in DNA: TGTGCCAGCTCATCAACCACTTCGTTTCGGGGCCATGAGCAGTTCTTC. As protein: CASSSTTSFRGHEQFF. The V call is TRBV18, the J call TRBJ2-1, with D possibly called TRBD1 or TRBD2 (5 bases each). The germline V gene has CDR1 KGHSH and CDR2 LQKENI. V lost 5 bases, J lost 8 bases, and 22 bases lay in between. The CDR3 spans 16 residues.

Only one count was recorded for this clone. The rearrangement uses TRBV6-1 and TRBJ1-2, with D unresolved. This CDR3 is 13 amino acids long. The germline V gene has CDR1 MNHNS and CDR2 SASEGT. V was pared by 1 base and J by 2 bases, with 5 bases between. The CDR3, as DNA: TGTGCCAGCAGTGAAGGAGGGAACTATGGCTACACCTTC. Its translation is CASSEGGNYGYTF.

The V call is TRBV29-1, the J call TRBJ1-2, with TRBD1 matching over 8 bases. J was trimmed by 2 bases and V by 3 bases; bases with no gene match: 2. CDR1 is SQVTM and CDR2 is ANQGSEA in the germline V gene. CDR3 size: 13 residues. CDR3: CSVDWDRNYGYTF. As DNA, the CDR3 is TGCAGCGTTGATTGGGACAGGAACTATGGCTACACCTTC.

V usage is TRBV4-1 and J usage is TRBJ2-7, with a possible D match to TRBD1 (7 bases). Germline V gene lookup returns CDR1 MGHRA and CDR2 YSYEKL. CDR3 length equals 15 residues. Trimming stripped 1 base from V and 3 bases from J, with 13 bases between. CDR3 protein: CASSQGNQGGYEQYF. The CDR3 bases are TGCGCCAGCAGCCAAGGGAATCAGGGGGGCTACGAGCAGTACTTC.

The chain links TRBV7-9 to TRBJ2-7; tentative D call: TRBD2 (5 bases). The CDR3 has 19 amino acids. V was shortened by 3 bases and J by 2 bases, with 26 bases between the two germline ends. Germline values: CDR1 SEHNR, CDR2 FQNEAQ (reference sequence). CDR3 protein: CASSFSPLGGPSLTYEQYF. The CDR3 DNA sequence: TGTGCCAGCAGCTTTTCCCCCCTCGGCGGGCCGAGCCTAACCTACGAGCAGTACTTC.

This clone was found once. V gene TRBV6-5 combines with J gene TRBJ2-7, with TRBD2 matching over 10 bases. Trimming took 2 bases from V and 3 from J; bases not matched to a gene: 7. The germline V gene encodes CDR1 MNHEY and CDR2 SVGAGI. CDR3 length: 16 residues. Here the CDR3 reads CASSYQAGGPGYEQYF. CDR3 sequence (DNA): TGTGCCAGCAGTTACCAAGCGGGAGGGCCGGGCTACGAGCAGTACTTC.

The J gene is TRBJ1-1, the V gene TRBV5-1; no firm D call. The V end was cut by 4 bases, the J end by 5 bases, with 15 bases between. Germline CDR1 SGHRS, CDR2 YFSETQ. The CDR3 totals 14 residues. The DNA for the CDR3 is TGCGCCAGCAGCCCTACCATTGGAGGGACTGAAGCTTTCTTT. This codes for CASSPTIGGTEAFF.

This chain links TRBV4-3 with TRBJ1-2; D not resolved. With 0 bases removed from V and 3 bases from J, the gap between germline ends came to 20 bases. Germline CDR1 LGHNA, CDR2 YSLEER. There are 18 residues in the CDR3. The CDR3 region has the DNA TGCGCCAGCAGCCAAGAAAATTTGGGCTCTCCGGGAGACTATGGCTACACCTTC. This sequence encodes CASSQENLGSPGDYGYTF.

This clone showed up just a few times. V is TRBV2 and J is TRBJ1-5; D not certain. V was cut by 7 bases and J by 0 bases, with 16 bases left in between. CDR1 is SNHLY and CDR2 is FYNNEI in the germline V gene. This CDR3 is built from 16 residues. CDR3 region: CASTPDAAVSNQPQHF. CDR3 in DNA: TGTGCCAGCACCCCTGACGCGGCAGTTAGCAATCAGCCCCAGCATTTT.

The DNA of the CDR3 is TGTGCCAGCAGCCCGAGGGACATCGGGGTTCGAAAACTGTTTTTT. It specifies CASSPRDIGVRKLFF. The chain employs TRBV7-8 and TRBJ1-4, with a tentative D call TRBD1 (6 bases). Trimming cost V 5 bases and J 10 bases, with 20 bases left between them. The germline CDR1 and CDR2 sequences are SGHVS and FQNEAQ. This CDR3 contains 15 residues.

V usage is TRBV29-1 and J usage is TRBJ1-2; no reliable D call. V was pared by 3 bases and J by 4 bases, with 9 bases between. There are 12 residues in the CDR3. CDR1 and CDR2 (germline): SQVTM, ANQGSEA. The CDR3 here is CSVEVFGYGYTF. Here the CDR3 DNA reads TGCAGCGTTGAGGTTTTTGGCTATGGCTACACCTTC. The full variable domain, in which reference TRBV29-1 and TRBJ1-2 provide the parts outside the CDR3, is SAVISQKPSRDICQRGTSLTIQCQVDSQVTMMFWYRQQPGQSLTLIATANQGSEATYESGFVIDKFPISRPNLTFSTLTVSNMSPEDSSIYLCSVEVFGYGYTFGSGTRLTVV.

The chain carries TRBV9 and TRBJ2-1; 8 positions agree with TRBD2. CDR1 is SGDLS and CDR2 is YYNGEE in the germline V gene. The CDR3 contains 17 residues. With V trimmed by 0 bases and J by 0 bases, 5 bases remained unmatched. The CDR3 bases are TGTGCCAGCAGCGTAGGAAGCGGGGGCTTCTCCTACAATGAGCAGTTCTTC. Amino acids: CASSVGSGGFSYNEQFF.

The chain employs TRBV19 and TRBJ1-3; D may be TRBD1 (5 bases). The germline gives CDR1 LNHDA, CDR2 SQIVND (reference sequence). This CDR3 has 15 residues. Trimming took off 2 bases at V and 3 bases at J, with 11 bases between the two ends. The CDR3 sequence: CASSIIGADGNTIYF. CDR3 coding DNA: TGTGCCAGTAGTATAATTGGGGCGGATGGAAACACCATATATTTT. The full variable domain, with the rest looked up from reference TRBV19 and TRBJ1-3, is DGGITQSPKYLFRKEGQNVTLSCEQNLNHDAMYWYRQDPGQGLRLIYYSQIVNDFQKGDIAEGYSVSREKKESFPLTVTSAQKNPTAFYLCASSIIGADGNTIYFGEGSWLTVV.

V is TRBV3-1 (or the pseudogene TRBV3-2) and J is TRBJ2-7; D gene unclear. Germline loops: CDR1 LGHDT, CDR2 YNNKEL (reference sequence). With 5 bases removed from V and 2 bases from J, the gap between germline ends came to 10 bases. CDR3 length: 13 residues. The CDR3 loop reads CASSVDRAYEQYF. CDR3 coding DNA: TGTGCCAGCAGCGTAGATAGGGCCTACGAGCAGTACTTC.

This clone was detected a few times. This chain links TRBV14 with TRBJ1-2; the match to TRBD1 covers 7 bases. This CDR3 has 14 residues. The trim removed 3 bases at V and 4 bases at J, leaving 5 bases unmatched. From germline, CDR1 is SGHDN and CDR2 FVKESK. The DNA of the CDR3 is TGTGCCAGCAGCCACCAGACAGGGTTCTATGGCTACACCTTC. This gives the protein CASSHQTGFYGYTF. The full variable domain, completed using reference TRBV14 and TRBJ1-2, is EAGVTQFPSHSVIEKGQTVTLRCDPISGHDNLYWYRRVMGKEIKFLLHFVKESKQDESGMPNNRFLAERTGGTYSTLKVQPAELEDSGVYFCASSHQTGFYGYTFGSGTRLTVV.

The chain has TRBV19 and TRBJ1-2; no clear D gene. V dropped 6 bases and J dropped 7 bases, with 15 bases sitting between them. The CDR3 spans 13 residues. The germline gives CDR1 LNHDA, CDR2 SQIVND (reference sequence). Here the CDR3 DNA reads TGTGCCAGTAGCCCGGGCCAGACAAGTGGCTACACCTTC. It specifies CASSPGQTSGYTF.